This passage covers 25 T cell receptor beta chains from one sample sequenced in a study of T cells in localized non-small cell lung cancer. Using immunoSEQ multiplex PCR, the repertoire was profiled, and TCRdb retains in-frame clones only, with some absent. The sample yields roughly 39,000 clones, around 90% seen once. The sequenced sample was peripheral blood, obtained before any cancer treatment. Every receptor here comes from a man between 18 and 55 years old with stage I lung adenocarcinoma.

The V gene is TRBV7-2, the J gene TRBJ2-2; tentative D call: TRBD1 (5 bases). Germline V CDR1 and CDR2: SGHTA, FQGNSA. Trimming removed 4 bases from V and 6 bases from J, with 9 bases in between. The CDR3 has 13 residues. CDR3 DNA: TGTGCCAGCAGCTCCTCAGGGCCCGGGGAGCTGTTTTTT. It yields the protein CASSSSGPGELFF. Looking up the rest from reference TRBV7-2 and TRBJ2-2 gives the full variable domain: GAGVSQSPSNKVTEKGKDVELRCDPISGHTALYWYRQSLGQGLEFLIYFQGNSAPDKSGLPSDRFSAERTGGSVSTLTIQRTQQEDSAVYLCASSSSGPGELFFGEGSRLTVL.

The chain carries TRBV6-6 and TRBJ1-6; 7 bases are shared with TRBD1. This CDR3 has 16 amino acids. CDR1 and CDR2 from the germline V gene are MNHNY and SVGAGI (reference sequence). Losses at the gene ends were 0 bases for V and 7 bases for J; bases not matched to a gene: 6. The chain's CDR3 is CASSYSRDSRNSPLHF. In nucleotides, the CDR3 is TGTGCCAGCAGTTACTCGAGGGACAGCCGGAATTCACCCCTCCACTTT.

This chain uses TRBV5-6 with TRBJ1-2; TRBD1 matches at 12 bases. Germline CDR1 is SGHDT and CDR2 is YYEEEE. The CDR3 covers 15 residues. V was clipped by 4 bases and J by 4 bases; unmatched bases: 5. DNA for the CDR3: TGTGCCAGCAGCGTGGGACAGGGGGCCGTCTATGGCTACACCTTC. Translating it yields CASSVGQGAVYGYTF.

The V gene is TRBV23-1, the J gene TRBJ2-5; no firm D call. TRBV23-1 is treated as an ORF (open reading frame) with a function not yet certain. Between the trimmed V and J ends, which lost 6 bases and 13 bases, there was a span of 21 bases. The CDR3 loop spans 13 amino acids. CDR3 sequence reads: CASSLRTNGAPYF. The CDR3 DNA sequence: TGCGCCAGCAGCCTTCGAACGAACGGCGCCCCGTACTTC.

J is TRBJ2-2 and V is TRBV28; 7 bases fit TRBD1. Germline loops: CDR1 MDHEN, CDR2 SYDVKM. The CDR3 runs to 15 residues. V lost 6 bases and J lost 6; bases outside the gene matches: 10. CDR3 in DNA: TGTGCCAGCAGCCTGACAGGGAGAGAATCCGGGGAGCTGTTTTTT. Protein product: CASSLTGRESGELFF.

This chain connects TRBV5-1 to TRBJ1-1; a possible D gene is TRBD1 (6 bases). V lost 0 bases and J 6 bases, leaving 15 bases between the germline ends. This CDR3 has 15 residues. In germline, CDR1 is SGHRS, CDR2 YFSETQ. The CDR3 DNA reads TGCGCCAGCAGCTTGGGCGGGGGGCGGCACTCTGAAGCTTTCTTT. This sequence encodes CASSLGGGRHSEAFF.

The genes are TRBV6-6 and TRBJ2-7, with D possibly being TRBD2 (5 bases). CDR3 size: 14 residues. V was shortened by 7 bases and J by 2 bases, with 15 bases between the two germline ends. From germline, CDR1 is MNHNY and CDR2 SVGAGI (reference sequence). In DNA, the CDR3 is TGTGCCAGCAAGTTGAGGGCGGTCACCTACGAGCAGTACTTC. Translated: CASKLRAVTYEQYF.

V is TRBV30 and J is TRBJ1-1; D is unresolved. V was clipped by 0 bases and J by 0 bases, with 11 bases between them. The CDR3 sequence is 15 residues long. CDR1 and CDR2 (germline): GTSNPN, SVGIG (reference sequence). The DNA of the CDR3 is TGTGCCTGGAGTGTAGGGAGGAACATGAACACTGAAGCTTTCTTT. Its translation: CAWSVGRNMNTEAFF.

This chain joins TRBV20-1 and TRBJ2-1, with D hard to call. Germline V CDR1 and CDR2: DFQATT, SNEGSKA (reference sequence). V dropped 7 bases and J dropped 8 bases, with 12 bases sitting between them. The CDR3 is 11 amino acids. CDR3 sequence: CSVSRQDEQFF. Here the CDR3 DNA reads TGCAGTGTTAGTCGGCAAGATGAGCAGTTCTTC.

CDR3 sequence: CASSSASGTGGSPLHF. As DNA, the CDR3 is TGTGCCAGCAGTTCGGCATCCGGGACAGGGGGCTCACCCCTCCACTTT. The chain joins TRBV28 to TRBJ1-6, with 12 bases lining up with TRBD1. The V and J ends lost 4 bases and 10 bases, in that order; junction bases with no gene match: 8. Germline V gene data show CDR1 as MDHEN and CDR2 as SYDVKM. The CDR3 consists of 16 residues.

The chain carries TRBV15 and TRBJ1-5; D gene unclear. The CDR3 is 14 residues long. V lost 0 bases, J lost 7 bases, and 10 bases lay in between. The germline CDR1 and CDR2 sequences are LNHNV and YYDKDF (reference sequence). This CDR3 reads CATSRDLIRQPQHF. The CDR3 DNA follows: TGTGCCACCAGCAGAGATTTAATACGACAGCCCCAGCATTTT.

This clone turned up a few times. The chain uses TRBV14 and TRBJ1-1; the D is unclear. The germline gives CDR1 SGHDN, CDR2 FVKESK. V shed 4 bases and J shed 9 bases, with 12 bases lying between them. The CDR3 extends over 12 amino acids. The CDR3 nucleotides read TGTGCCAGCAGCCCTTCCCAGTCCCAAGCTTTCTTT. It specifies CASSPSQSQAFF.

The chain is built from TRBV29-1 and TRBJ1-2; the D gene is possibly TRBD1 (6 bases). The CDR3 consists of 12 residues. V lost 7 bases and J 4 bases, leaving 13 bases between the germline ends. Germline V lookup: CDR1 SQVTM, CDR2 ANQGSEA. CDR3 amino acids: CSAGQNTYGYTF. Here the CDR3 DNA reads TGCAGCGCCGGACAGAATACCTATGGCTACACCTTC.

The chain links TRBV18 to TRBJ2-5; no clear D. Trimming pared 2 bases from V and 6 bases from J, leaving 7 bases between. This CDR3 has 12 residues. CDR1 is KGHSH and CDR2 is LQKENI in the germline V gene. Written as DNA, the CDR3 is TGTGCCAGCTCACCAGATACGCAGACCCAGTACTTC. Translation gives CASSPDTQTQYF.

This chain connects TRBV28 to TRBJ1-6, with 7 bases aligning to TRBD1. Trimming cost V 4 bases and J 10 bases; bases outside gene matches: 13. The CDR3 runs 16 residues. Germline V gives CDR1 MDHEN, CDR2 SYDVKM. CDR3 nucleotides: TGTGCCAGCAGTTCCCACTCAAGGGGGCGCGGATCACCCCTCCACTTT. It encodes CASSSHSRGRGSPLHF.

The sample holds one count of this clone. CDR3 bases: TGTGCCTGGAACAAACCAGGGCATACTAATGAAAAACTGTTTTTT. Protein sequence: CAWNKPGHTNEKLFF. V gene TRBV30 combines with J gene TRBJ1-4, with D possibly TRBD1 on 5 matching bases. The CDR3 is 15 residues long. The germline gives CDR1 GTSNPN, CDR2 SVGIG (reference sequence). With 4 bases removed from V and 2 bases from J, the gap between germline ends came to 14 bases.

In the case of this clone: An end of the junction does not agree with germline; a read error may underlie this. The rearrangement links TRBV27 to TRBJ1-2, with 12 bases identical to TRBD1. CDR1 is MNHEY, CDR2 SMNVEV, per germline (reference sequence). The CDR3 is 15 amino acids. The CDR3 loop reads CACSGGQGAVEGYTF. CDR3 sequence (DNA): TGTGCCTGCAGTGGGGGACAGGGGGCGGTGGAAGGCTACACCTTC.

This clone has a handful of counts. The chain joins TRBV6-5 to TRBJ1-4; tentative D call: TRBD1 (6 bases). This CDR3 region has 13 residues. CDR1 is MNHEY, CDR2 SVGAGI, per germline. V was clipped by 7 bases and J by 7 bases, with 13 bases between them. The CDR3: CASMVTGSEKLFF. The CDR3 DNA is TGTGCCAGCATGGTGACAGGCTCTGAAAAACTGTTTTTT.

The CDR3 DNA follows: TGTGCCAGCAGGTCGACAGGGCTGAACACCGGGGAGCTGTTTTTT. This encodes CASRSTGLNTGELFF. V gene TRBV28 combines with J gene TRBJ2-2; 7 bases match TRBD1. The CDR3 contains 15 residues. CDR1 is MDHEN and CDR2 is SYDVKM in the germline V gene. Trimming cost V 6 bases and J 1 base; bases outside gene matches: 5.

The chain links TRBV9 to TRBJ1-3; 7 positions agree with TRBD1. The V and J ends lost 4 bases and 0 bases, in that order; junction bases with no gene match: 13. Germline values: CDR1 SGDLS, CDR2 YYNGEE. The CDR3 is 18 residues long. The CDR3 coding sequence is TGTGCCAGCAGCTTCAATGTAGGGGACAGCAACTCTGGAAACACCATATATTTT. It is translated as CASSFNVGDSNSGNTIYF. The full variable domain, its missing parts supplied by reference TRBV9 and TRBJ1-3, is DSGVTQTPKHLITATGQRVTLRCSPRSGDLSVYWYQQSLDQGLQFLIQYYNGEERAKGNILERFSAQQFPDLHSELNLSSLELGDSALYFCASSFNVGDSNSGNTIYFGEGSWLTVV.

The rearrangement uses TRBV4-2 and TRBJ2-3; TRBD2 aligns across 7 bases. This CDR3 has 15 residues. CDR1 is LGHNA, CDR2 YNFKEQ, per germline. V lost 0 bases, J lost 2 bases, and 2 bases stayed unmatched. The CDR3 nucleotides are TGTGCCAGCAGCCAAGAAGCGGGGCACACAGATACGCAGTATTTT. It is translated as CASSQEAGHTDTQYF.

The chain recombines TRBV6-5 with TRBJ1-2, with D possibly TRBD1 on 5 matching bases. The CDR3 is 13 amino acids. Germline assignment: CDR1 MNHEY and CDR2 SVGAGI. Trimming took 7 bases from V and 4 from J, leaving 13 bases between them. CDR3 residues: CASTFRGGYGYTF. DNA for the CDR3: TGTGCCAGCACCTTCCGGGGGGGCTATGGCTACACCTTC.

This chain joins TRBV2 and TRBJ1-5; 7 positions agree with TRBD1. Germline lookup yields CDR1 SNHLY and CDR2 FYNNEI. V dropped 4 bases and J dropped 3; count of bases not matched to a gene: 6. This CDR3 contains 15 residues. CDR3 in amino acids: CASSVDRAYNQPQHF. Written as DNA, the CDR3 is TGTGCCAGCAGTGTAGACAGGGCATACAATCAGCCCCAGCATTTT.

V gene TRBV7-9 combines with J gene TRBJ1-2; TRBD1 might be the D (6 bases). The V and J ends lost 5 bases and 2 bases respectively, with 12 bases between them. Germline V gives CDR1 SEHNR, CDR2 FQNEAQ (reference sequence). The CDR3 has 14 residues. CDR3 sequence reads: CASSLDRSNYGYTF. The CDR3 region has the DNA TGTGCCAGCAGCCTAGACAGGTCGAACTATGGCTACACCTTC.

This clone was counted between two and nine times. This chain joins TRBV4-1 and TRBJ2-7; 8 bases fit TRBD2. The CDR3 runs 15 residues. The J segment lost 3 bases and the V segment lost 1 base, leaving 5 bases of the junction unmatched. Germline CDR1 and CDR2: MGHRA and YSYEKL. The CDR3 DNA follows: TGCGCCAGCAGCCAAGGGGACGGGGGGGGCTACGAGCAGTACTTC. Translating gives CASSQGDGGGYEQYF.